A selection of T cell receptor beta chains follows, all from one sample in a study of CD8 T cells in Susac syndrome. TCRdb itself ran the immunoSEQ multiplex PCR reads through MiXCR, one entry per CDR3 protein. The repertoire holds over 65,000 distinct CDR3 sequences, 85% to 95% seen once, with 0.5% to 0.65% in the top ten. Sequencing was done on a sample of CD4+ T cells from PBMCs. The receptors come from a human donor with Susac syndrome. Both conserved end residues are part of each CDR3. Each record gives: CDR3 length, D gene, V gene, clone size, J gene, CDR3 protein, CDR3 DNA. D genes are given only for firm matches. Some rows mark clone size as missing; the rest say once, few, many or name a class of expanded clone.

cdr3_length: 16; d_call: NA; v_call: TRBV2; clone_size: NA; j_call: TRBJ1-6; cdr3_aa: CASRVEGEVYNSPLHF; cdr3_nt: TGTGCCAGCAGGGTCGAGGGTGAGGTCTATAATTCACCCCTCCACTTT
cdr3_length: 15; d_call: NA; v_call: TRBV7-2; clone_size: NA; j_call: TRBJ2-4; cdr3_aa: CASSNRHLAKNIQYF; cdr3_nt: TGTGCCAGCAGTAATCGTCACCTAGCCAAAAACATTCAGTACTTC
cdr3_length: 14; d_call: NA; v_call: TRBV30; clone_size: NA; j_call: TRBJ2-5; cdr3_aa: CAWELGVGQKTQYF; cdr3_nt: TGTGCCTGGGAACTTGGGGTCGGCCAAAAGACCCAGTACTTC
cdr3_length: 15; d_call: NA; v_call: TRBV7-2; clone_size: NA; j_call: TRBJ2-1; cdr3_aa: CASSLDQDLYNEQFF; cdr3_nt: TGTGCCAGCAGCTTAGACCAGGACTTATACAATGAGCAGTTCTTC
cdr3_length: 16; d_call: NA; v_call: TRBV21-1; clone_size: NA; j_call: TRBJ2-7; cdr3_aa: CASSSAPGQGYHEQYF; cdr3_nt: TGTGCCAGCAGCAGCGCTCCGGGACAGGGGTACCACGAGCAGTACTTC
cdr3_length: 18; d_call: TRBD2; v_call: TRBV7-3; clone_size: NA; j_call: TRBJ2-7; cdr3_aa: CASSPELSLAGRPYEQYF; cdr3_nt: TGTGCCAGCAGCCCCGAGCTATCACTAGCGGGACGTCCCTACGAGCAGTACTTC
cdr3_length: 12; d_call: NA; v_call: TRBV6-5; clone_size: NA; j_call: TRBJ2-7; cdr3_aa: CASSAGSAEQYF; cdr3_nt: TGTGCCAGCAGCGCCGGGTCGGCCGAGCAGTACTTC
cdr3_length: 15; d_call: TRBD1; v_call: TRBV3-1; clone_size: NA; j_call: TRBJ2-5; cdr3_aa: CASSQYGTGDLTQYF; cdr3_nt: TGTGCCAGCAGCCAGTATGGGACAGGGGATCTTACCCAGTACTTC
cdr3_length: 16; d_call: TRBD2; v_call: TRBV4-2; clone_size: NA; j_call: TRBJ2-1; cdr3_aa: CASSPQGAGTYNEQFF; cdr3_nt: TGTGCCAGCAGCCCCCAAGGAGCGGGGACCTACAATGAGCAGTTCTTC
cdr3_length: 15; d_call: TRBD1; v_call: TRBV29-1; clone_size: NA; j_call: TRBJ2-1; cdr3_aa: CSVVRGQSSYNEQFF; cdr3_nt: TGCAGCGTTGTCAGGGGGCAGAGTTCCTACAATGAGCAGTTCTTC
cdr3_length: 16; d_call: TRBD1; v_call: TRBV10-3; clone_size: NA; j_call: TRBJ2-1; cdr3_aa: CAITPTGTGGGNEQFF; cdr3_nt: TGTGCCATTACCCCCACCGGGACAGGGGGTGGAAATGAGCAGTTCTTC
cdr3_length: 17; d_call: TRBD1; v_call: TRBV5-4; clone_size: NA; j_call: TRBJ2-2; cdr3_aa: CASSPGRDRAITGELFF; cdr3_nt: TGTGCCAGCAGCCCCGGCCGGGACAGGGCTATCACCGGGGAGCTGTTTTTT
cdr3_length: 21; d_call: NA; v_call: TRBV9; clone_size: NA; j_call: TRBJ1-3; cdr3_aa: CASSVTTSGWGGGRSGNTIYF; cdr3_nt: TGTGCCAGCAGCGTCACTACCTCCGGTTGGGGGGGAGGCCGCTCTGGAAACACCATATATTTT
cdr3_length: 15; d_call: NA; v_call: TRBV7-2; clone_size: NA; j_call: TRBJ2-7; cdr3_aa: CASSRQWADITEHYF; cdr3_nt: TGTGCCAGCAGTAGACAGTGGGCCGACATTACGGAGCATTACTTC
cdr3_length: 15; d_call: TRBD1; v_call: TRBV12-5; clone_size: NA; j_call: TRBJ2-2; cdr3_aa: CASITGAANTGELFF; cdr3_nt: TGTGCTAGTATTACAGGGGCCGCGAACACCGGGGAGCTGTTTTTT
cdr3_length: 17; d_call: NA; v_call: TRBV7-2; clone_size: NA; j_call: TRBJ2-6; cdr3_aa: CASSLATGLSGANVLTF; cdr3_nt: TGTGCCAGCAGCTTAGCGACAGGCCTCTCTGGGGCCAACGTCCTGACTTTC
cdr3_length: 14; d_call: TRBD1; v_call: TRBV12-3/TRBV12-4; clone_size: once; j_call: TRBJ2-7; cdr3_aa: CASSTRQGIYEQYF; cdr3_nt: TGTGCCAGCAGTACCCGACAGGGGATCTACGAGCAGTACTTC
cdr3_length: 13; d_call: NA; v_call: TRBV7-8; clone_size: NA; j_call: TRBJ2-2; cdr3_aa: CASSLVPAGELFF; cdr3_nt: TGTGCCAGCAGCTTAGTTCCAGCAGGGGAGCTGTTTTTT
cdr3_length: 14; d_call: NA; v_call: TRBV28; clone_size: NA; j_call: TRBJ1-1; cdr3_aa: CASTPGGGGTEAFF; cdr3_nt: TGTGCCAGCACCCCTGGGGGTGGGGGCACTGAAGCTTTCTTT
cdr3_length: 15; d_call: NA; v_call: TRBV3-1; clone_size: NA; j_call: TRBJ2-2; cdr3_aa: CASSQHTVNTGELFF; cdr3_nt: TGTGCCAGCAGCCAGCATACGGTGAACACCGGGGAGCTGTTTTTT